Listed below are T cell receptor beta chains from one sample, sequenced in a study of T cell changes during pregnancy in multiple sclerosis. Some clones are missing from TCRdb's copy, which holds only in-frame ones; the method was immunoSEQ multiplex PCR. The table shows around 69,000 clones, with under 95% occurring only once. The sample in question was peripheral blood, obtained in the third trimester of pregnancy. The source of these receptors is a female donor with multiple sclerosis, enrolled in a pregnancy study. The CDR3 runs from the conserved cysteine through the conserved F or W. The order of the fields is V gene, clone size, J gene, D gene, CDR3 DNA, CDR3 protein. The D gene is left open where the match is weak. The listing skips clone size in some rows; elsewhere it reads once, few, many or a size class.

V: TRBV2
size: -
J: TRBJ2-7
D: -
DNA: TGTGCCAGCAGTGAATCCAGCTCCTACGAGCAGTACTTC
CDR3: CASSESSSYEQYF

V: TRBV5-1
size: -
J: TRBJ1-2
D: -
DNA: TGCGCCAGCAGCTTGTTTCCCGGGGAGGGCTACACCTTC
CDR3: CASSLFPGEGYTF

V: TRBV18
size: -
J: TRBJ2-1
D: -
DNA: TGTGCCAGCTCACCTACACAGGGTCCCTACAATGAGCAGTTCTTC
CDR3: CASSPTQGPYNEQFF

V: TRBV4-1
size: -
J: TRBJ2-1
D: TRBD2
DNA: TGCGCCAGCAGCCAAAGAACTAGCGGTTACAATGAGCAGTTCTTC
CDR3: CASSQRTSGYNEQFF

V: TRBV13
size: once
J: TRBJ2-1
D: TRBD2
DNA: TGTGCCAGCAGCTGGGGACTAGCGGGCTCCTACAATGAGCAGTTCTTC
CDR3: CASSWGLAGSYNEQFF

V: TRBV9
size: -
J: TRBJ2-1
D: TRBD1
DNA: TGTGCCAGCAGCCTACGGACAGGCCCTGAGCAGTTCTTC
CDR3: CASSLRTGPEQFF

V: TRBV11-2
size: -
J: TRBJ1-2
D: -
DNA: TGTGCCAGCAGCTTATCCGGCAGGGCCGGCTACACCTTC
CDR3: CASSLSGRAGYTF

V: TRBV5-1
size: once
J: TRBJ1-4
D: -
DNA: TGCGCCAGCAGCACGGACAGTCTTAATGAAAAACTGTTTTTT
CDR3: CASSTDSLNEKLFF

V: TRBV21-1
size: -
J: TRBJ1-2
D: -
DNA: TGTGCCAGCACTACAACCGGGACAGTTAACTATGGCTACACCTTC
CDR3: CASTTTGTVNYGYTF

V: TRBV21-1
size: -
J: TRBJ2-1
D: -
DNA: TGTGCCGAGGACAGTTACAATGAGCAGTTCTTC
CDR3: CAEDSYNEQFF

V: TRBV6-1
size: -
J: TRBJ1-2
D: TRBD1
DNA: TGTGCCAGCAGTGGCTACGGACAGGGGGGGAACTATGGCTACACCTTC
CDR3: CASSGYGQGGNYGYTF

V: TRBV6-1
size: -
J: TRBJ2-3
D: TRBD1
DNA: TGTGCCACCGACAGGGGCACAGATACGCAGTATTTT
CDR3: CATDRGTDTQYF

V: TRBV28
size: -
J: TRBJ1-5
D: -
DNA: TGTGCCAGCAGTTTAGGGAGGAATCAGCCCCAGCATTTT
CDR3: CASSLGRNQPQHF

V: TRBV9
size: -
J: TRBJ1-4
D: -
DNA: TGTGCCAGCAGCCCGGGGGTTAGCGAAAAACTGTTTTTT
CDR3: CASSPGVSEKLFF

V: TRBV4-3
size: -
J: TRBJ2-5
D: -
DNA: TGCGCCAGCAGCTCCAGAGCGACGTACCAAGAGACCCAGTACTTC
CDR3: CASSSRATYQETQYF

V: TRBV6-1
size: -
J: TRBJ2-5
D: TRBD1
DNA: TGTGCCAGCAGTGAAGCGTTCGGACAGGGCGTCCAAGAGACCCAGTACTTC
CDR3: CASSEAFGQGVQETQYF

V: TRBV27
size: -
J: TRBJ2-7
D: TRBD1
DNA: TGTGCCAGCAGTTCACTATTCGGGAGGACAGGGGAAGAGCAGTACTTC
CDR3: CASSSLFGRTGEEQYF

V: TRBV7-2
size: once
J: TRBJ2-2
D: -
DNA: TGTGCCAGCAGCGCGAGACAGGGAGGCACCGGGGAGCTGTTTTTT
CDR3: CASSARQGGTGELFF

V: TRBV10-3
size: -
J: TRBJ2-1
D: -
DNA: TGTGCCATCAGTGTAGACAGGTACAATGAGCAGTTCTTC
CDR3: CAISVDRYNEQFF

V: TRBV6-1
size: -
J: TRBJ2-5
D: TRBD2
DNA: TGTGCCAGCAGTGAGGGTCCTCCGGGCGGGGGGGCGGGAGAGACCCAGTACTTC
CDR3: CASSEGPPGGGAGETQYF

V: TRBV5-6
size: -
J: TRBJ1-2
D: -
DNA: TGTGCCAGCAGCTTTGGTCAGGGGAGGGCTTATGGCTACACCTTC
CDR3: CASSFGQGRAYGYTF

V: TRBV6-1
size: -
J: TRBJ2-7
D: -
DNA: TGTGCCAGCGGTTGGACGGAGAGGGGGTGGGTAGCGCAGTACTTC
CDR3: CASGWTERGWVAQYF

V: TRBV14
size: -
J: TRBJ1-1
D: -
DNA: TGTGCCAGCAGCCCCTGGCGGGGGGGCTCGGAAGCTTTCTTT
CDR3: CASSPWRGGSEAFF

V: TRBV5-1
size: -
J: TRBJ2-3
D: TRBD2
DNA: TGCGCCAGCAGCCACGGACTAGCGGGTAGCACAGATACGCAGTATTTT
CDR3: CASSHGLAGSTDTQYF

V: TRBV2
size: -
J: TRBJ1-5
D: -
DNA: TGTGCCAGCAGATCGGGACTTAGCAATCAGCCCCAGCATTTT
CDR3: CASRSGLSNQPQHF

V: TRBV28
size: -
J: TRBJ1-2
D: -
DNA: TGTGCCAGCAGTTTACTCTCCCCCAACTATGGCTACACCTTC
CDR3: CASSLLSPNYGYTF

V: TRBV7-2
size: -
J: TRBJ1-1
D: -
DNA: TGTGCCAGCACCCTGGTAGGCGGCGACACTGAAGCTTTCTTT
CDR3: CASTLVGGDTEAFF

V: TRBV5-3
size: once
J: TRBJ2-5
D: -
DNA: TGTGCCAGAAGCTCCACCCTCGAGGGTTGGGAGACCCAGTACTTC
CDR3: CARSSTLEGWETQYF

V: TRBV5-1
size: -
J: TRBJ1-3
D: TRBD1
DNA: TGCGCCAGCAGCTTAGGCGATGACAGGGACGGAAACACCATATATTTT
CDR3: CASSLGDDRDGNTIYF

V: TRBV4-2
size: -
J: TRBJ2-7
D: -
DNA: TGTGCCAGCAGCCAGCGGACTTCCTACGAGCAGTACTTC
CDR3: CASSQRTSYEQYF

V: TRBV5-1
size: -
J: TRBJ1-3
D: -
DNA: TGCGCCAGCAGCTTGGGGGCTCTGGGAAACACCATATATTTT
CDR3: CASSLGALGNTIYF

V: TRBV5-1
size: -
J: TRBJ1-1
D: -
DNA: TGCGCCAGCAGCCTAACGCTACGGGGGGGTAACACTGAAGCTTTCTTT
CDR3: CASSLTLRGGNTEAFF

V: TRBV5-6
size: -
J: TRBJ2-5
D: TRBD2
DNA: TGTGCCAGCAGCCGCATCAGCGGGGCCGAGACCCAGTACTTC
CDR3: CASSRISGAETQYF

V: TRBV5-1
size: -
J: TRBJ1-2
D: -
DNA: TGCGCCAGCAGCCTGGGGCAGGGATCCTACTATGGCTACACCTTC
CDR3: CASSLGQGSYYGYTF

V: TRBV9
size: -
J: TRBJ1-3
D: -
DNA: TGTGCCAGCAGCTCGACAGTTAATGGAAACACCATATATTTT
CDR3: CASSSTVNGNTIYF

V: TRBV5-6
size: -
J: TRBJ1-3
D: -
DNA: TGTGCCAGCAGCCCGGCGGGGCCTTCTGGAAACACCATATATTTT
CDR3: CASSPAGPSGNTIYF

V: TRBV5-1
size: -
J: TRBJ2-5
D: -
DNA: TGCGCCAGCAGCTTGGTGGGGGCTGGAGAGACCCAGTACTTC
CDR3: CASSLVGAGETQYF

V: TRBV11-1
size: -
J: TRBJ1-1
D: -
DNA: TGTGCCAGCAGCTCCTGGCGAGGGGGGGCCACTGAAGCTTTCTTT
CDR3: CASSSWRGGATEAFF

V: TRBV5-1
size: -
J: TRBJ1-1
D: -
DNA: TGCGCCAGCAGCTTTCATCCGGAGACGAACACTGAAGCTTTCTTT
CDR3: CASSFHPETNTEAFF

V: TRBV6-6
size: -
J: TRBJ2-1
D: -
DNA: TGTGCCAGCAGTTCTAGCCCTTCCTCCTACAATGAGCAGTTCTTC
CDR3: CASSSSPSSYNEQFF

V: TRBV19
size: once
J: TRBJ2-1
D: -
DNA: TGTGCCAGTAGCACCCCCCAAGGGACAAAGCAGTTCTTC
CDR3: CASSTPQGTKQFF

V: TRBV7-9
size: -
J: TRBJ2-1
D: -
DNA: TGTGCCAGCAGCTTTGGTGCAGGCTTGGGTAATGAGCAGTTCTTC
CDR3: CASSFGAGLGNEQFF

V: TRBV6-6
size: -
J: TRBJ1-6
D: -
DNA: TGTGCCAGCACCGCGATTAGCTCCTATAATTCACCCCTCCACTTT
CDR3: CASTAISSYNSPLHF

V: TRBV29-1
size: -
J: TRBJ2-5
D: TRBD2
DNA: TGCAGCGTTGGACGGCTAGCGGGGGGAATCCAAGAGACCCAGTACTTC
CDR3: CSVGRLAGGIQETQYF

V: TRBV28
size: -
J: TRBJ1-1
D: -
DNA: TGTGCCAGCAGTTTCGACAAGTACACTGAAGCTTTCTTT
CDR3: CASSFDKYTEAFF

V: TRBV29-1
size: -
J: TRBJ1-4
D: -
DNA: TGCAGCGTTGAAATCCACGGAGAGAGAGAAAAACTGTTTTTT
CDR3: CSVEIHGEREKLFF

V: TRBV25-1
size: -
J: TRBJ1-6
D: TRBD1
DNA: TGTGCCAGCAGTGGGTGGGGACAGAGTAATTCACCCCTCCACTTT
CDR3: CASSGWGQSNSPLHF

V: TRBV5-4
size: -
J: TRBJ2-3
D: TRBD1
DNA: TGTGCCAGCAGCCCTTTCGGGACAGGCAGCACAGATACGCAGTATTTT
CDR3: CASSPFGTGSTDTQYF

V: TRBV20-1
size: -
J: TRBJ1-4
D: -
DNA: TGCAGTGCTGGGAGGGCAGGGATGATGTTTTTT
CDR3: CSAGRAGMMFF

V: TRBV5-4
size: -
J: TRBJ2-5
D: TRBD2
DNA: TGTGCCAGCAGCGTTTCACTAGCGGGGAACCAAGAGACCCAGTACTTC
CDR3: CASSVSLAGNQETQYF